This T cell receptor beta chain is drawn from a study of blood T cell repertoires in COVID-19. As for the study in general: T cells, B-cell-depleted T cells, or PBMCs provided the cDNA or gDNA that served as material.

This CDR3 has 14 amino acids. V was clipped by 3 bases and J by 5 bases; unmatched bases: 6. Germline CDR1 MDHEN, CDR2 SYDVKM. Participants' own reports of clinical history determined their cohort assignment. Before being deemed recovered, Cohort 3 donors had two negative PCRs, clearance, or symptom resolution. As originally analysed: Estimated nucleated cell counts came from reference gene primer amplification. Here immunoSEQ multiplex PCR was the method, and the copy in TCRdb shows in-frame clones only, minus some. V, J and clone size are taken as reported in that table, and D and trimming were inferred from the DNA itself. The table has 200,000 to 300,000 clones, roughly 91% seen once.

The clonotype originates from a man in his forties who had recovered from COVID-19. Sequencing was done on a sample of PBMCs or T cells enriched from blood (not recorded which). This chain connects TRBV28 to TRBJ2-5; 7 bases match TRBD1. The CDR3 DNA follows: TGTGCCAGCAGTTTGACAGGGTTGGGGGAGACCCAGTACTTC. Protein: CASSLTGLGETQYF.